Included here is one T cell receptor (beta chain) sequence, with context. This sample was included in a study of type 1 regulatory T cells. Study information: T-allo10 is an in vitro-generated, Tr1-enriched CD4 T cell product specific for alloantigen.

TCRdb reprocessed the reads via MiXCR and lists one record per CDR3 protein. The table records about 18,000 distinct CDR3 sequences, 9.5% to 13% of them present only once. V dropped 4 bases and J dropped 1 base, with 11 bases sitting between them. From germline, CDR1 is KGHDR and CDR2 SFDVKD. The length of the CDR3 is 15 residues. The chain recombines TRBV24-1 with TRBJ2-3; D is undetermined. The sample taken for sequencing was CD4+ T cells, either the whole sample or a sorted fraction (not recorded which). This sequence originates from a human donor in good health. DNA for the CDR3: TGTGCCACCAGTGAGGGCGGTTCCGGCACAGATACGCAGTATTTT. Translated, it gives CATSEGGSGTDTQYF.